This T cell receptor (beta chain) is drawn from a study of shared clonotypes between healthy human individuals. Study-level results: With a handful of donors compared, 4.5% to 6.5% of naive CD4 clonotypes were shared. Among donors, clonotype sharing was expected to be affected by sequencing depth.

Splitting the CD4+ cells yielded a CD45RA+ naive subset and a CD45RA-negative memory subset. Notes on this clone: Its antigen is unknown.

V was pared by 9 bases and J by 1 base, with 5 bases of the junction left unmatched. Germline V gene lookup returns CDR1 ENHRY and CDR2 SYGVKD. The CDR3 loop spans 13 amino acids. Assay: immunoSEQ multiplex PCR; the TCRdb copy retains only in-frame clones and omits some. The sample contains over 1.5 million clones, 95% to 99% of which appear only once. This receptor was taken from a man younger than 40 in good health. Specimen: naive CD4+ T cells sorted from blood. Subset meaning: CD45RA+ positively selected. The V gene is TRBV10-3, the J gene TRBJ2-7, with 8 bases fitting TRBD2. Written as DNA, the CDR3 is TGTGCCATTCTAGCGGGTACTTCCTACGAGCAGTACTTC. Encoded protein: CAILAGTSYEQYF.